This TCR beta chain stems from a study of T cells in Graves' hyperthyroidism and ophthalmopathy. Any patient presenting with uncontrolled infection, other autoimmune disease, pregnancy or lactation was left out. The study, taken as a whole, reports: Researchers report that a 13 V-J model separated ophthalmopathy from stable hyperthyroidism. Blood also carried most thyroid clonotypes expanded above 0.001.

There were TCR beta CDR3 regions amplified from RNA transcripts. HTBI primers were used for first-round RT-PCR of the TCR CDR3. In TCRdb, the multiplex PCR reads were re-called with MiXCR into one record per CDR3 protein. The sample shows around 350,000 distinct CDR3 sequences, 15% of them seen only once. This clonotype showed up many times. The antigen remains undetermined. V gave up 7 bases and J gave up 5 bases; unmatched junction bases: 9. CDR3 length: 14 residues. From germline, CDR1 is GTSNPN and CDR2 SVGIG (reference sequence). The sequencing input was blood. The sequence came from a woman aged 55-70 years with Graves' ophthalmopathy. The chain recombines TRBV30 with TRBJ2-2, with TRBD2 matching over 8 bases. The CDR3 DNA reads as TGTGCCTTGGGTATGGGCGGGAGGACCGGGGAGCTGTTTTTT. Amino acid sequence: CALGMGGRTGELFF.